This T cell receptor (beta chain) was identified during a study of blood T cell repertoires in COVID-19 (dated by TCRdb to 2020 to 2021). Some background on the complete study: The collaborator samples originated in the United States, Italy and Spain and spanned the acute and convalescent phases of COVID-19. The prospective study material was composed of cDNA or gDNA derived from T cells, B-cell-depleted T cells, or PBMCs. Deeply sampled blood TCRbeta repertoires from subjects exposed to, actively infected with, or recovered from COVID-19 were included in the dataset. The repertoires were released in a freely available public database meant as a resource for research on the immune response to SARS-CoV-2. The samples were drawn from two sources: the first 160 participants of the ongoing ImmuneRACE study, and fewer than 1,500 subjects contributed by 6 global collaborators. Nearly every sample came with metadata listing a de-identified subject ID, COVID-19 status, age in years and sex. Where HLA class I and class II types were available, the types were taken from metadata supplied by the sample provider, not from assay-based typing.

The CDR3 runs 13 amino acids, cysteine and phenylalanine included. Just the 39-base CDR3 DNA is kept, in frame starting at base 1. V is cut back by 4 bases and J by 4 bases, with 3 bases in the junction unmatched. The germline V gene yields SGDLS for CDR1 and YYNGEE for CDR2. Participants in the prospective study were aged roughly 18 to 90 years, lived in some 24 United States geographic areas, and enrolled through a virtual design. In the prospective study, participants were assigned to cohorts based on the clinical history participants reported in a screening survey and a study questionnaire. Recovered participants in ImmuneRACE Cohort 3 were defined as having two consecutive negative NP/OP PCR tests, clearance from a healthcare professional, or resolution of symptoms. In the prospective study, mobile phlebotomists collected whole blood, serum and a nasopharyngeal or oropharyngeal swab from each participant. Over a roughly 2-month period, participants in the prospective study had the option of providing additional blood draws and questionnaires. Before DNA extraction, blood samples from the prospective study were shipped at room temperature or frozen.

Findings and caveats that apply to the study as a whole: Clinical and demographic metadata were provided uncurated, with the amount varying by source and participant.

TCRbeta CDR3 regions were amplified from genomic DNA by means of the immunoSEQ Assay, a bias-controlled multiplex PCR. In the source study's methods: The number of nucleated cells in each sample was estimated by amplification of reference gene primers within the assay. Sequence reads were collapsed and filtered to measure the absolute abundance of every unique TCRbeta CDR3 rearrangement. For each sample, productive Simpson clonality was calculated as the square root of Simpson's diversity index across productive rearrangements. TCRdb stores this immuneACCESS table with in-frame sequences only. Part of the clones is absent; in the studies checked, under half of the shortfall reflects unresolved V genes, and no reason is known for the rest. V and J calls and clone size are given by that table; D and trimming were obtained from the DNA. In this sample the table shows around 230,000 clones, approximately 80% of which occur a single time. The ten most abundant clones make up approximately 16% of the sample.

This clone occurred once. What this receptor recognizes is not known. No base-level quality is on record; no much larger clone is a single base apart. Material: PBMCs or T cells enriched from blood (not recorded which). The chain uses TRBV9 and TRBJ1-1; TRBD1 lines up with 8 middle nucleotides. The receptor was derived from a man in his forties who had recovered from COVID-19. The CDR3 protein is CASSPTGGTEAFF. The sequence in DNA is TGTGCCAGCAGCCCAACAGGGGGCACTGAAGCTTTCTTT.